The TCR beta chain described here comes from a study of blood T cell repertoires in COVID-19. Overall study: Sources were T cells, B-cell-depleted T cells, or PBMCs; the material itself was cDNA or gDNA.

TCRdb's table, derived via immunoSEQ multiplex PCR, lists solely in-frame clones and lacks some. Among hundreds of thousands of clones listed, 88% were seen once. CDR3 size: 13 residues. CDR1 and CDR2 from the germline V gene are SNHLY and FYNNEI. The trim removed 8 bases at V and 7 bases at J, leaving 5 bases unmatched. The sequencing input was peripheral blood. The sequence was obtained from a woman aged 65 to 85 with COVID-19, enrolled during active disease. The V and J genes are TRBV2 and TRBJ1-6, with 7 nucleotides matching TRBD1. CDR3 loop: CASLQGLNSPLHF. The DNA for the CDR3 is TGTGCCAGCCTACAGGGGTTAAATTCACCCCTCCACTTT. The full variable domain, rest sourced from reference TRBV2 and TRBJ1-6, is EPEVTQTPSHQVTQMGQEVILRCVPISNHLYFYWYRQILGQKVEFLVSFYNNEISEKSEIFDDQFSVERPDGSNFTLKIRSTKLEDSAMYFCASLQGLNSPLHFGNGTRLTVT.